The T cell receptor beta chain described here comes from a study of human T cells and chemical hapten exposure. At the level of the study: Donors were sensitized with 2% DPC on the upper inner arm. Variability of per-sample TCR yields stemmed mainly from small differences in pooled library volume. General study points: TCRs exceeding 1 in 1000 frequency stayed unchanged with DPC sensitization.

Indicated time point: patch test 1, 2 weeks after DPC sensitization. Sample treatment: therapeutic diphenylcyclopropenone sensitization with weekly scalp DPC. Extraction of total RNA was performed on unfractionated whole blood. TCRdb fed the RACE reads into MiXCR, producing one record per CDR3 protein. Of about 340,000 distinct CDR3 sequences listed, 6% to 8.5% are singletons. On this clonotype itself: The antigen is unknown.

Sequenced material: whole blood, taken in connection with sensitization to the hapten diphenylcyclopropenone (DPC). This TCR was sampled from a woman younger than 35 with alopecia areata. Some clones in this sample may be carry-over from other donors' samples.

This CDR3 reads CASSLGRRTEAFF. CDR3 coding DNA: TGTGCCAGCAGCTTAGGTAGGCGGACTGAAGCTTTCTTT. The V and J genes are TRBV7-2 and TRBJ1-1; D is unclear. The CDR3 is 13 residues long. The V end lost 1 base, the J end lost 5 bases, and 8 bases lay between the germline ends. The germline CDR1 and CDR2 sequences are SGHTA and FQGNSA.